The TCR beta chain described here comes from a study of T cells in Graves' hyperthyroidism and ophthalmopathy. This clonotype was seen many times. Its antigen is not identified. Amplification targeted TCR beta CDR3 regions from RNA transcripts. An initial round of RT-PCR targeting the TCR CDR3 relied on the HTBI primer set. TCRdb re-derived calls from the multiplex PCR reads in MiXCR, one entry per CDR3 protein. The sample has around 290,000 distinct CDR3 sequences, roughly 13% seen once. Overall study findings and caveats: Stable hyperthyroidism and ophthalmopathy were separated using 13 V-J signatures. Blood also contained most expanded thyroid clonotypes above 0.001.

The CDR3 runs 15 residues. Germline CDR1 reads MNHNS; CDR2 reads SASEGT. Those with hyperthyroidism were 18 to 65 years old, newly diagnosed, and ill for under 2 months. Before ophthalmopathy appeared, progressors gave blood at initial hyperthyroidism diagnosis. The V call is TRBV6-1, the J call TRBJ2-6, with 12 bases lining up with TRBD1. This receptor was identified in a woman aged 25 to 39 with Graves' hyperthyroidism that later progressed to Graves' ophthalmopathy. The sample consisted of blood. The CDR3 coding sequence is TGTACCTCGGGACAGGGGGCCTCTGGGGCCAACGTCCTGACTTTC. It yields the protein CTSGQGASGANVLTF.